What follows are 30 T cell receptor beta chains derived from one specimen sequenced in a study of cytotoxic CD8 clonotypes in ibrutinib-treated CLL. The table came from immunoSEQ multiplex PCR; TCRdb's copy has only in-frame clones and leaves some out. The sample consists of around 60,000 clones, roughly 57% of them appearing once. Sample: PBMCs, taken after 12 months of ibrutinib treatment. Source of these receptors: a human donor with chronic lymphocytic leukemia.

This clone was found a few times. The chain recombines TRBV28 with TRBJ1-1; TRBD1 matches at 10 bases. V trimming: 5 bases; J trimming: 4 bases; junction bases outside the gene matches: 7. The length of the CDR3 is 15 residues. CDR1 is MDHEN, CDR2 SYDVKM, per germline. The CDR3 protein is CASSKGTGVGTEAFF. DNA of the CDR3: TGTGCCAGCAGTAAGGGGACAGGGGTGGGCACTGAAGCTTTCTTT.

This CDR3 is CASSQAGGDQPQHF. CDR3 nucleotide sequence: TGCGCCAGCAGTCAGGCAGGGGGCGATCAGCCCCAGCATTTT. The chain recombines TRBV5-1 with TRBJ1-5; the match to TRBD1 covers 8 bases. The V segment lost 5 bases and the J segment 5 bases; nucleotides outside the gene matches: 6. The CDR3 spans 14 residues. Germline CDR1 and CDR2: SGHRS and YFSETQ.

The chain recombines TRBV18 with TRBJ2-2; possibly TRBD2 for D (6 bases). V gave up 2 bases and J gave up 4 bases, with 11 bases separating them. The CDR3 totals 15 residues. Germline CDR1 reads KGHSH; CDR2 reads LQKENI. The CDR3 nucleotides are TGTGCCAGCTCACCATTCGCAGCGGGCACCGGGGAGCTGTTTTTT. It yields the protein CASSPFAAGTGELFF.

This clone was counted many times. J is TRBJ2-7 and V is TRBV21-1; the D call in the table, TRBD1, was not verified against the DNA. TRBV21-1 is shown as a pseudogene. The CDR3 loop spans 15 amino acids. CDR3 region: CASSKGQGSTYEQYF. The CDR3 DNA reads as TGTGCCAGCAGCAAGGGACAGGGGAGCACCTACGAGCAGTACTTC.

This clone has a single count. The chain has TRBV5-1 and TRBJ2-1; the match to TRBD2 covers 11 bases. The CDR3 contains 15 residues. Germline lookup yields CDR1 SGHRS and CDR2 YFSETQ. V gave up 5 bases and J gave up 9 bases; unmatched junction bases: 10. The chain's CDR3 is CASRELAGVGTEQFF. The CDR3 nucleotides read TGCGCCAGCAGGGAACTAGCGGGAGTGGGCACTGAGCAGTTCTTC.

The sample holds many counts of this clone. The rearrangement joins TRBV11-2 to TRBJ1-1; the D is unclear. Trimming cost V 5 bases and J 1 base, with 8 bases left between them. This CDR3 spans 13 amino acids. Germline CDR1 is SGHAT and CDR2 is FQNNGV. Written as DNA, the CDR3 is TGTGCCAGCAGCCCCACTACGAACACTGAAGCTTTCTTT. It yields the protein CASSPTTNTEAFF.

This chain connects TRBV7-8 to TRBJ2-1; D not resolved. Germline V CDR1 and CDR2: SGHVS, FQNEAQ. There are 14 residues in the CDR3. Trimming stripped 5 bases from V and 5 bases from J, with 13 bases between. The CDR3 nucleotides are TGTGCCAGCAGCCAGACGGTTAACCACAATGAGCAGTTCTTC. The encoded protein is CASSQTVNHNEQFF.

The chain links TRBV29-1 to TRBJ1-5; D may be TRBD1 (5 bases). The CDR3 totals 14 residues. V lost 3 bases, J lost 4 bases, and 13 bases lay in between. The germline gives CDR1 SQVTM, CDR2 ANQGSEA. The CDR3 nucleotides read TGCAGCGTTGAGGCAGGGAAGGGGAATCAGCCCCAGCATTTT. As protein: CSVEAGKGNQPQHF.

This clone showed up just once. One end of the junction varies from germline; a read error may be responsible. This rearrangement joins TRBV6-1 to TRBJ1-1; D unresolved. Germline lookup yields CDR1 MNHNS and CDR2 SASEGT. This CDR3 region has 13 residues. CDR3 nucleotide sequence: TGTGCCATCAGTGAAAGGCCGAACACTGAAGCTTTCTTT. Amino acid sequence: CAISERPNTEAFF.

The chain uses TRBV10-3 and TRBJ2-7; 12 nucleotides line up with TRBD2. V trimming: 6 bases; J trimming: 2 bases; junction bases outside the gene matches: 5. The CDR3 has 15 amino acids. In germline, CDR1 is ENHRY, CDR2 SYGVKD. This CDR3 is CAIRAGLAGTYEQYF. In DNA, the CDR3 is TGTGCCATCAGGGCAGGACTAGCGGGAACCTACGAGCAGTACTTC.

The V call is TRBV6-6, the J call TRBJ1-2, with 7 bases that match TRBD1. The junction had 8 bases not matched to a gene; V was cut back by 3 bases and J by 4 bases. The V gene's germline CDR1 is MNHNY and CDR2 SVGAGI (reference sequence). The CDR3 is 15 amino acids. The CDR3 spells CASSYKWDRLYGYTF. CDR3 sequence (DNA): TGTGCCAGCAGTTATAAGTGGGACAGACTCTATGGCTACACCTTC.

V usage is TRBV28 and J usage is TRBJ2-7; 10 bases map to TRBD1. The ends lost 5 bases at V and 5 bases at J; junction bases unmatched: 9. The CDR3 spans 15 residues. The germline V gene has CDR1 MDHEN and CDR2 SYDVKM. CDR3: CASSTETGGLDEQYF. DNA of the CDR3: TGTGCCAGCAGTACCGAGACAGGGGGCTTAGACGAGCAGTACTTC.

This clone showed up just once. The chain links TRBV9 to TRBJ2-1, with 7 bases identical to TRBD2. The CDR3 has 13 residues. The V gene's germline CDR1 is SGDLS and CDR2 YYNGEE. The ends lost 6 bases at V and 7 bases at J; junction bases unmatched: 7. CDR3 coding DNA: TGTGCCAGCAACCGACTAGCCTGGAATGAGCAGTTCTTC. Protein: CASNRLAWNEQFF.

This chain joins TRBV19 and TRBJ2-5; 9 bases fit TRBD1. V lost 2 bases and J lost 4; bases outside the gene matches: 5. The germline V gene has CDR1 LNHDA and CDR2 SQIVND (reference sequence). The CDR3 is 15 residues long. CDR3 bases: TGTGCCAGTAGTATAATGAACAGGGGGCGAGAGACCCAGTACTTC. Translating it yields CASSIMNRGRETQYF.

This clone occurred once. V and J are TRBV10-2 and TRBJ2-3; either TRBD1 or TRBD2 may fit D (5 bases each). Trimming shortened V by 3 bases and J by 3 bases, and 10 bases separated the two germline ends. Germline V gene data show CDR1 as WSHSY and CDR2 as SAAADI. The CDR3 length is 14 residues. The CDR3 sequence is CASSDLRETDTQYF. The CDR3 nucleotides read TGCGCCAGCAGTGACCTCAGGGAGACAGATACGCAGTATTTT.

The V and J genes are TRBV27 and TRBJ2-1, with TRBD1 matching 9 bases. The CDR3 extends over 14 amino acids. Trimming cost V 5 bases and J 8 bases; bases outside gene matches: 7. In germline, CDR1 is MNHEY, CDR2 SMNVEV (reference sequence). The CDR3 protein is CASSQTGGGDEQFF. The CDR3 DNA is TGTGCCAGCAGTCAAACAGGGGGCGGGGATGAGCAGTTCTTC.

The chain combines TRBV5-1 with TRBJ2-7, with D unresolved. Germline CDR1 is SGHRS and CDR2 is YFSETQ. V lost 0 bases and J 2 bases, leaving 9 bases between the germline ends. This CDR3 contains 14 residues. Written as DNA, the CDR3 is TGCGCCAGCAGCTTGGTGGAGCAGACCTACGAGCAGTACTTC. It specifies CASSLVEQTYEQYF.

This clone was observed once. V usage is TRBV7-8 and J usage is TRBJ2-7; D may be TRBD2 (5 bases). This CDR3 region has 14 residues. From germline, CDR1 is SGHVS and CDR2 FQNEAQ. V was shortened by 5 bases and J by 6 bases, with 17 bases between the two germline ends. The CDR3 sequence is CASSTIPLGSEQYF. The CDR3 DNA reads as TGTGCCAGCAGCACCATCCCACTAGGGAGCGAGCAGTACTTC.

The V gene is TRBV15, the J gene TRBJ1-2; D unclear. V lost 5 bases and J 8 bases, leaving 18 bases between the germline ends. The CDR3 is made up of 14 amino acids. CDR1 and CDR2 from the germline V gene are LNHNV and YYDKDF (reference sequence). CDR3 residues: CATSDEGHGVGYTF. CDR3 DNA: TGTGCCACCAGCGATGAGGGCCACGGCGTCGGCTACACCTTC. Drawing the rest from reference TRBV15 and TRBJ1-2, the complete variable domain is DAMVIQNPRYQVTQFGKPVTLSCSQTLNHNVMYWYQQKSSQAPKLLFHYYDKDFNNEADTPDNFQSRRPNTSFCFLDIRSPGLGDTAMYLCATSDEGHGVGYTFGSGTRLTVV.

This clone has just a few counts. As DNA, the CDR3 is TGTGCCAGCAGAACGGGACAGGGCTACGAGCAGTACTTC. Translating gives CASRTGQGYEQYF. The chain has TRBV6-5 and TRBJ2-7, with TRBD1 identical over 9 bases. The CDR3 extends over 13 amino acids. Germline assignment: CDR1 MNHEY and CDR2 SVGAGI. Germline trimming cut 6 bases from V and 3 bases from J; bases unmatched to any gene: 3.

This clone was picked up one time. The chain combines TRBV5-1 with TRBJ2-2; 8 bases agree with TRBD2. CDR3 length equals 16 residues. In germline, CDR1 is SGHRS, CDR2 YFSETQ. Losses at the gene ends were 4 bases for V and 0 bases for J; bases not matched to a gene: 5. CDR3 sequence reads: CASSPGLGTNTGELFF. The CDR3, as DNA: TGCGCCAGCAGCCCGGGACTAGGGACGAACACCGGGGAGCTGTTTTTT.

This rearrangement joins TRBV6-5 to TRBJ1-6, with 7 positions matching TRBD1. The CDR3 sequence is 15 residues long. Germline V CDR1 and CDR2: MNHEY, SVGAGI. The J segment lost 7 bases and the V segment lost 4 bases, leaving 7 bases of the junction unmatched. The CDR3: CASSSDRVGNSPLHF. In nucleotides, the CDR3 is TGTGCCAGCAGTTCCGACAGGGTGGGAAATTCACCCCTCCACTTT.

This clone is medium-sized. The chain joins TRBV28 to TRBJ1-2; D not certain. The CDR3 has 14 amino acids. CDR1 and CDR2 from the germline V gene are MDHEN and SYDVKM. Trimming removed 5 bases from V and 2 bases from J, with 12 bases in between. CDR3 in DNA: TGTGCCAGCAGTCAGTCGACGGAGAACTATGGCTACACCTTC. Translated: CASSQSTENYGYTF.

CDR3 DNA sequence: TGTGCCAGTAGTATAGGAGGGCCTGAAGCTTTCTTT. This encodes CASSIGGPEAFF. The chain combines TRBV19 with TRBJ1-1; D gene ambiguous. The CDR3 is 12 residues long. Between the trimmed V and J ends, which lost 1 base and 6 bases, there was a span of 6 bases. Germline-derived CDR1 and CDR2 are LNHDA and SQIVND (reference sequence).

The chain joins TRBV27 to TRBJ1-6, with D maybe TRBD1 (5 bases). The CDR3 is made up of 14 amino acids. Germline loops: CDR1 MNHEY, CDR2 SMNVEV (reference sequence). The germline V and J ends were trimmed by 2 bases and 6 bases, with 8 bases remaining between them. This chain's CDR3 is CASSLRQSNSPLHF. In DNA, the CDR3 is TGTGCCAGCAGTTTACGACAGAGTAATTCACCCCTCCACTTT.

Note on this clone: A far larger clone is one nucleotide away, so this likely arose from a read error. The rearrangement links TRBV11-2 to TRBJ2-2; no definite D call. CDR1 is SGHAT, CDR2 FQNNGV, per germline. Trimming removed 1 base from V and 4 bases from J, with 1 base in between. The CDR3 loop spans 12 amino acids. The CDR3 DNA sequence: TGTGCCAGCAGCTTAGGCACCGGGGAGCTGTTTTTT. Translating gives CASSLGTGELFF. Drawing the rest from reference TRBV11-2 and TRBJ2-2, the complete variable domain is EAGVAQSPRYKIIEKRQSVAFWCNPISGHATLYWYQQILGQGPKLLIQFQNNGVVDDSQLPKDRFSAERLKGVDSTLKIQPAKLEDSAVYLCASSLGTGELFFGEGSRLTVL.

V is TRBV18 and J is TRBJ1-3, with D uncertain. V was trimmed by 3 bases and J by 0 bases, leaving 9 bases between them. This CDR3 contains 15 residues. The V gene's germline CDR1 is KGHSH and CDR2 LQKENI. The CDR3 protein is CASSPLDNSGNTIYF. The DNA of the CDR3 is TGTGCCAGCTCACCTCTGGATAACTCTGGAAACACCATATATTTT.

Only a few counts were recorded for this clone. The gene calls are TRBV6-6 and TRBJ1-1, with D uncertain. The CDR3 consists of 10 residues. The germline V gene has CDR1 MNHNY and CDR2 SVGAGI (reference sequence). The V end was cut by 6 bases, the J end by 11 bases, with 10 bases between. The CDR3 loop is CASRAGEAFF. In nucleotides, the CDR3 is TGTGCCAGCAGGGCCGGCGAGGCTTTCTTT.

This clone was detected ten times or more. The chain joins TRBV29-1 to TRBJ2-7; D is perhaps TRBD1 (6 bases). CDR1 is SQVTM and CDR2 is ANQGSEA in the germline V gene. This CDR3 is built from 13 residues. As DNA, the CDR3 is TGCAGGCAAATTATTACAGGGCGCTACGAGCAGTACTTC. Protein product: CRQIITGRYEQYF.

The chain employs TRBV19 and TRBJ2-7, with 10 bases aligning to TRBD1. The V and J ends lost 1 base and 5 bases, in that order; junction bases with no gene match: 5. CDR3 length equals 15 residues. Germline CDR1 is LNHDA and CDR2 is SQIVND (reference sequence). The CDR3 region is CASSIGDRGHDEQYF. In DNA form, the CDR3 reads TGTGCCAGTAGTATAGGAGACAGGGGGCATGACGAGCAGTACTTC. Full variable domain (remainder filled in from reference TRBV19 and TRBJ2-7): DGGITQSPKYLFRKEGQNVTLSCEQNLNHDAMYWYRQDPGQGLRLIYYSQIVNDFQKGDIAEGYSVSREKKESFPLTVTSAQKNPTAFYLCASSIGDRGHDEQYFGPGTRLTVT.